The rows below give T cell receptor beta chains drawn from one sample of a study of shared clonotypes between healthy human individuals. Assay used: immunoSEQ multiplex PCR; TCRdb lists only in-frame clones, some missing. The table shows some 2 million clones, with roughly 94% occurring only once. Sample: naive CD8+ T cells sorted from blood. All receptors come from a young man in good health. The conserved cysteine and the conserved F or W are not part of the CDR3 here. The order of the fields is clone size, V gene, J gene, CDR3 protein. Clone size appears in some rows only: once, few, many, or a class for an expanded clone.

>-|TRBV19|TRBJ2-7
ASSVVRTLSYEQY
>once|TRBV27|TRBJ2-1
ASSFFPYNEQF
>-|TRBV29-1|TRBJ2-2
SAGQGAGTGELF
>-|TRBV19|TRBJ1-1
ASSIGQGMNTEAF
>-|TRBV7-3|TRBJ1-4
ASSAEAGPNEKLF
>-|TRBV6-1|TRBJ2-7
ASSDFPEQSPYEQY
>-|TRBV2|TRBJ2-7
ASSDTSGRPFDYEQY
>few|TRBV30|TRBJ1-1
AWKGSTEAF
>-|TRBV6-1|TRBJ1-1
ASSEPGPEAF
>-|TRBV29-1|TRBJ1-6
SAQFRGDDSPLH
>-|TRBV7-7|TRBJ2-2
ASSFGVLTGELF
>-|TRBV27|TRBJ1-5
ASSGTGTLSNQPQH
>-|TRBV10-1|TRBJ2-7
ASSVGPGYEQY
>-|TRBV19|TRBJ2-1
ASSTSGSSNEQF
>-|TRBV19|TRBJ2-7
ASSIDGETYEQY
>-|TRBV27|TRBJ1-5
ASSLVGHQWPQH
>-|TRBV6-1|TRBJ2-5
ASRAGIQETQY
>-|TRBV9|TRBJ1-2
ASSASGTGVGGYT
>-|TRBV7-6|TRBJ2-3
ASSLEGSQY
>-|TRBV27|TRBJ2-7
ASSSPRQGREY
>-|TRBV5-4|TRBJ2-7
ASSPQTGVYEQY
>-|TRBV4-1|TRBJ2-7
ASSQDSKSYEQY
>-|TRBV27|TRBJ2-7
ASSLLGVAGATSGSEQY
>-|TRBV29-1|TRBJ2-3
SVTPGLAGGFTDTQY
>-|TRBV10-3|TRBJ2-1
AISEGGGYNEQF
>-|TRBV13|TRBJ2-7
ASGKASSYEQY
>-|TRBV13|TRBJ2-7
ASSYLAGGTDEQY
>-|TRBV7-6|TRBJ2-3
ASSLGGGRTDTQY
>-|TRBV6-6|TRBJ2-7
ASSYGLAGESEQY
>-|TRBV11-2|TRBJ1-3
ASSLAPTGSNTIY
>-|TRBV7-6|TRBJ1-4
ASSFRPPGDRGYEKLF
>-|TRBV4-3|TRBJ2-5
ASSQERAAFQETQY
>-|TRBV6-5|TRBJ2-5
ASSSPNGQETQY